This T cell receptor beta chain was observed in a study of blood T cell repertoires in COVID-19. Across the study: Whether acute or convalescent, the COVID-19 samples came from the United States, Italy and Spain. Sample material is recorded as cDNA or gDNA derived from T cells, B-cell-depleted T cells, or PBMCs.

Profiled with immunoSEQ multiplex PCR; TCRdb holds only in-frame clones, not every one. The data hold 280,000 or so clones, with around 90% observed a single time. Participant age was roughly 18 to 90 years, and participants resided in about 25 US areas. Cohort assignment relied on participant-reported clinical history. V lost 5 bases and J 5 bases, leaving 37 bases between the germline ends. Germline V gene sequence: CDR1 LGHDT, CDR2 YNNKEL (reference sequence). CDR3 size: 22 residues. The TCR comes from a woman aged 18-29 years with acute COVID-19. Material for sequencing was PBMCs or T cells enriched from blood (not recorded which). The chain recombines TRBV3-1 (or the pseudogene TRBV3-2) with TRBJ2-1, with a weak D call TRBD1 (5 bases). The CDR3 region is CASSFQSQGVPKLKRYHNEQFF. CDR3 bases: TGTGCCAGCAGCTTCCAATCTCAGGGCGTCCCAAAATTAAAAAGGTACCACAATGAGCAGTTCTTC.